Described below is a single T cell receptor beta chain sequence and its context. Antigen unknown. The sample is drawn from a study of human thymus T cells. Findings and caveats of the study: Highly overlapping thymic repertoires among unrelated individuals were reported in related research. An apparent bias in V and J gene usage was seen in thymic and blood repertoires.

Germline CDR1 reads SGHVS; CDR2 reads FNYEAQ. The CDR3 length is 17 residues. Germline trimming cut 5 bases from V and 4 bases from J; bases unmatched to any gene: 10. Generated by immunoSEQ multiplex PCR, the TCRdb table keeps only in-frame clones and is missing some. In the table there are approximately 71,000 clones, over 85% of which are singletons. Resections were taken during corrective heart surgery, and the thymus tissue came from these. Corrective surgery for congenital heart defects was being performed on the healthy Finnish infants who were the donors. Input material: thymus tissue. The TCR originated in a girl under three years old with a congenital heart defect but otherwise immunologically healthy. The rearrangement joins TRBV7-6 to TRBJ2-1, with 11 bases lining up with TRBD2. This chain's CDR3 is CASSGPGTSGPYNEQFF. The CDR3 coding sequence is TGTGCCAGCAGCGGACCCGGGACTAGCGGTCCTTACAATGAGCAGTTCTTC.